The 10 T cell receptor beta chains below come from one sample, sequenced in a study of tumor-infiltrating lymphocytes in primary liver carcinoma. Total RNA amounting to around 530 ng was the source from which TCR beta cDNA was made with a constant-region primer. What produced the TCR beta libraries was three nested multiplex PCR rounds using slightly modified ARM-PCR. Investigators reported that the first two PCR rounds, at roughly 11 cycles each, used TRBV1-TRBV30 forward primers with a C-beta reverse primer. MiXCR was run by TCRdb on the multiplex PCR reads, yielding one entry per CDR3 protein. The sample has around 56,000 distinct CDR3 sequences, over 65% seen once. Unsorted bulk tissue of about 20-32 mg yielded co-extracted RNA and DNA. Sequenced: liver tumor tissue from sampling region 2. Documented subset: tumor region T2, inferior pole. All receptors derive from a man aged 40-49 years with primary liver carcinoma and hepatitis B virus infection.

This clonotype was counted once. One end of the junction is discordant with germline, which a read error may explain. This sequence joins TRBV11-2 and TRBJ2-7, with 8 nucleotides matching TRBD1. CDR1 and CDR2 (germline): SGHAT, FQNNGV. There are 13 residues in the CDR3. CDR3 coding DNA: TGTGCAAGCAGCTTAGAGTCAGGGGGCGAGCAGTACTTT. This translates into CASSLESGGEQYF.

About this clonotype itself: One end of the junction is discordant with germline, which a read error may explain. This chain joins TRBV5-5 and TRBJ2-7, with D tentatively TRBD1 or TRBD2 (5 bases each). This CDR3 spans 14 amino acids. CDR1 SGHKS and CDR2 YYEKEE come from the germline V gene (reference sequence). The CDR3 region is CTSNFRDRGYEQYF. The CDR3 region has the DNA TGTACCAGCAACTTCCGGGACCGGGGTTACGAGCAGTACTTC.

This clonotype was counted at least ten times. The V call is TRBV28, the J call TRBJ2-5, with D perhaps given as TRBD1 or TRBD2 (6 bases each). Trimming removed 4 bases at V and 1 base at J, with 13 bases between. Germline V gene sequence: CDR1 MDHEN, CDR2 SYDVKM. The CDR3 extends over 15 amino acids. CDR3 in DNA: TGTGCCAGCAGTTGGGGGTGGGGGGCCCAAGAGACCCAGTACTTC. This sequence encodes CASSWGWGAQETQYF. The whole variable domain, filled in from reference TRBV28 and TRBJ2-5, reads DVKVTQSSRYLVKRTGEKVFLECVQDMDHENMFWYRQDPGLGLRLIYFSYDVKMKEKGDIPEGYSVSREKKERFSLILESASTNQTSMYLCASSWGWGAQETQYFGPGTRLLVL.

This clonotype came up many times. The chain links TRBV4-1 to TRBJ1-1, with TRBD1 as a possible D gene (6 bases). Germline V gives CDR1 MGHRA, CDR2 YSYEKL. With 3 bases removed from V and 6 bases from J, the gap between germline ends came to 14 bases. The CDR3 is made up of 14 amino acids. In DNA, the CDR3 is TGCGCCAGCAGCCATCGGGGGGCGGCGGCTGAAGCTTTCTTT. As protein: CASSHRGAAAEAFF.

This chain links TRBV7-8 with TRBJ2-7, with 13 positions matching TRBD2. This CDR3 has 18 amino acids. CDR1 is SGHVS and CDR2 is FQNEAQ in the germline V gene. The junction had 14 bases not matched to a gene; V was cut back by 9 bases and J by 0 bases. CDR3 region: CARSPRTSGSMSSYEQYF. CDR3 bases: TGTGCCAGGAGCCCTCGGACTAGCGGGAGTATGAGCTCCTACGAGCAGTACTTC.

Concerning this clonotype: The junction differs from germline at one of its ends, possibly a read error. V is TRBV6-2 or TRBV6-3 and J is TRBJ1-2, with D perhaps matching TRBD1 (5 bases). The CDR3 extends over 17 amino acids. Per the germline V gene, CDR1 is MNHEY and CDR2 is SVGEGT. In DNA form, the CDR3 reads TGTGCCAGCAGTTACGGAACGGGACTGACAGCTCCCTATGGCTGCACCTTC. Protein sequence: CASSYGTGLTAPYGCTF.

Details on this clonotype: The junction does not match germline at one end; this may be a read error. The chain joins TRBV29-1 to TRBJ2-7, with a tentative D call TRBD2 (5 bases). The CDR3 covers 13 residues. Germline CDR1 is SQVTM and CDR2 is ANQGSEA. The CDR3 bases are TGCAGCGTGCGGGCCAGGACTGCTTACGAGCATTACTTC. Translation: CSVRARTAYEHYF.

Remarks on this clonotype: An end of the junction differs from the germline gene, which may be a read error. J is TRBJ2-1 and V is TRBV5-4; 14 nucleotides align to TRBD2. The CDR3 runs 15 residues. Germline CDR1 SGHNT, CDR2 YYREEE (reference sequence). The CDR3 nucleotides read TGTACCAGCGGCACGGGACTAGCGGGAGCCAATGAGCAGTTCTTC. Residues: CTSGTGLAGANEQFF.

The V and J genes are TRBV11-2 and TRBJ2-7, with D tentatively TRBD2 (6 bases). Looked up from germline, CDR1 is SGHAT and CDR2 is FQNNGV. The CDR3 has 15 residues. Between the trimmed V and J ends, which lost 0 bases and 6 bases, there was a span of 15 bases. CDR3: CASSLECGISGEQYV. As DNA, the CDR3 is TGTGCCAGCAGCTTAGAATGCGGGATCTCTGGCGAGCAGTACGTC.

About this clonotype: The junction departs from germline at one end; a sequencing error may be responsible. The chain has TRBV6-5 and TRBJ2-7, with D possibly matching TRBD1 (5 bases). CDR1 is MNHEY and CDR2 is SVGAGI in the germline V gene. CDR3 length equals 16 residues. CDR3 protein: CASSYLRQPSSYEHYF. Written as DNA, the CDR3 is TGTGCCAGCAGTTACTTAAGACAGCCCAGCTCCTACGAGCACTACTTC.